This section outlines one TCR beta chain sequence together with its context. Per the germline V gene, CDR1 is ENHRY and CDR2 is SYGVKD. This CDR3 is 12 amino acids long. V lost 8 bases to trimming and J lost 7 bases, with 14 bases between them. These data belong to a study of control samples from healthy donors and cancer patients. Produced via immunoSEQ multiplex PCR; TCRdb's table is partial and in-frame only. The sample holds 190,000 or so clones, approximately 95% seen once. The sequenced material came from blood. The chain combines TRBV10-3 with TRBJ1-2; D not certain. This TCR came from a man between 18 and 29 years old in good health. The CDR3 DNA reads as TGTGCCATCTACGACGGGGTAGGTGGCTACACCTTC. This translates into CAIYDGVGGYTF.